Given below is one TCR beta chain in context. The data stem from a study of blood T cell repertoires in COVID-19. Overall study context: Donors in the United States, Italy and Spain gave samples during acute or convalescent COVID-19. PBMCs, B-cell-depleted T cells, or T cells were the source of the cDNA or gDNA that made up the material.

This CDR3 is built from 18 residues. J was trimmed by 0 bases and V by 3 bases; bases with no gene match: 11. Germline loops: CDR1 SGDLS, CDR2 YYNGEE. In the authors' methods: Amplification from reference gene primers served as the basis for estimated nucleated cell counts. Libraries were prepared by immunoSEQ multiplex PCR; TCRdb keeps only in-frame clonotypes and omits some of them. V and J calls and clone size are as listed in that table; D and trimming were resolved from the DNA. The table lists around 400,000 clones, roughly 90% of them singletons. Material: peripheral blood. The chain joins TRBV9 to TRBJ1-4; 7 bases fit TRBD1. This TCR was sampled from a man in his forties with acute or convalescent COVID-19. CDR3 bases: TGTGCCAGCAGCGGAAACCCGACAGGGCCATCAACTAATGAAAAACTGTTTTTT. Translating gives CASSGNPTGPSTNEKLFF.